These 23 T cell receptor beta chains were all obtained from the same sample, sequenced in a study of human T cells and chemical hapten exposure. TCRdb reprocessed the RACE reads with MiXCR, giving one entry per CDR3 protein. Among 50,000 to 70,000 distinct CDR3 sequences listed, approximately 9.9% were seen once. Stated time point: pre-sensitization, week 0. Treatment noted: therapeutic diphenylcyclopropenone sensitization with weekly scalp DPC. The source was whole blood, collected in connection with sensitization to the hapten diphenylcyclopropenone (DPC). Every receptor here comes from a man aged 40-50 years with alopecia areata. Some clones in this sample may be carry-over from other donors' samples.

This chain links TRBV12-3 or TRBV12-4 with TRBJ1-2; D is uncertain. Trimming removed 5 bases from V and 8 bases from J, with 9 bases in between. The CDR3 has 11 amino acids. CDR3 DNA: TGTGCCAGCAGTACCGCCGGAGGCTACACCTTC. As protein: CASSTAGGYTF.

This clonotype occurred many times. The V and J genes are TRBV20-1 and TRBJ1-2; D uncertain. Germline CDR1 reads DFQATT; CDR2 reads SNEGSKA (reference sequence). The V end was cut by 6 bases, the J end by 0 bases, with 14 bases between. This CDR3 has 14 residues. In DNA form, the CDR3 reads TGCAGTGCGCCCCTCCGGGCCCCTAACTATGGCTACACCTTC. It codes for CSAPLRAPNYGYTF.

This clonotype has a count of ten or more. The V and J genes are TRBV11-2 and TRBJ2-3; TRBD2 agrees at 12 bases. The CDR3 has 18 residues. Germline V gene data show CDR1 as SGHAT and CDR2 as FQNNGV. Trimming removed 4 bases from V and 5 bases from J; junction bases left unmatched: 13. CDR3 bases: TGTGCCAGCAGCTCCCCAGTGACTAGCGGGAGAGGGCAAGATACGCAGTATTTT. Translated, it gives CASSSPVTSGRGQDTQYF.

The rearrangement joins TRBV7-9 to TRBJ1-2; tentative D call: TRBD1 (6 bases). V was cut by 2 bases and J by 7 bases, with 20 bases left in between. Germline V gene sequence: CDR1 SEHNR, CDR2 FQNEAQ (reference sequence). The CDR3 length is 16 residues. In nucleotides, the CDR3 is TGTGCCAGCAGCTTATCTACGGACAGAATTACAAGTGGCTACACCTTC. Translating gives CASSLSTDRITSGYTF. The whole variable domain, remainder taken from reference TRBV7-9 and TRBJ1-2, is DTGVSQNPRHKITKRGQNVTFRCDPISEHNRLYWYRQTLGQGPEFLTYFQNEAQLEKSRLLSDRFSAERPKGSFSTLEIQRTEQGDSAMYLCASSLSTDRITSGYTFGSGTRLTVV.

This clonotype was detected ten times or more. The chain combines TRBV6-1 with TRBJ2-7; tentative D call: TRBD2 (5 bases). Germline V CDR1 and CDR2: MNHNS, SASEGT. The CDR3 is made up of 11 amino acids. Trimming shortened V by 7 bases and J by 3 bases, and 7 bases separated the two germline ends. CDR3 amino acids: CASTDYYEQYF. CDR3 DNA: TGTGCCAGCACAGACTACTACGAGCAGTACTTC.

This clonotype was detected many times. The V call is TRBV29-1, the J call TRBJ2-1; possible D gene TRBD1, 6 bases. The CDR3 is 14 amino acids. Per germline, CDR1 SQVTM and CDR2 ANQGSEA. Trimming removed 7 bases at V and 2 bases at J, with 15 bases between. The CDR3 spells CSALGGSTYNEQFF. The CDR3 nucleotides are TGCAGCGCCCTAGGGGGTTCCACCTACAATGAGCAGTTCTTC.

The gene calls are TRBV27 and TRBJ2-3; 7 nucleotides agree with TRBD2. Germline V gene sequence: CDR1 MNHEY, CDR2 SMNVEV (reference sequence). The CDR3 loop spans 14 amino acids. V shed 8 bases, J shed 2 bases, and the junction held 7 bases outside the gene matches. CDR3 nucleotide sequence: TGTGCCAGCGTCGGGACTACCAACACAGATACGCAGTATTTT. The encoded protein is CASVGTTNTDTQYF.

This clonotype was counted a few times. The chain is built from TRBV19 and TRBJ1-5, with TRBD1 matching over 9 bases. CDR3 length: 17 amino acids. After removal of 1 base from V and 2 bases from J, the junction contained 6 bases not matched to a gene. Germline CDR1 reads LNHDA; CDR2 reads SQIVND (reference sequence). The CDR3: CASSIGTRTGGNQPQHF. DNA for the CDR3: TGTGCCAGTAGTATAGGTACAAGGACAGGGGGCAATCAGCCCCAGCATTTT. The whole variable domain, filled in from reference TRBV19 and TRBJ1-5, reads DGGITQSPKYLFRKEGQNVTLSCEQNLNHDAMYWYRQDPGQGLRLIYYSQIVNDFQKGDIAEGYSVSREKKESFPLTVTSAQKNPTAFYLCASSIGTRTGGNQPQHFGDGTRLSIL.

The rearrangement links TRBV6-5 to TRBJ2-5; 14 bases fit TRBD2. The CDR3 consists of 15 residues. Trimming took 10 bases from V and 5 from J; bases not matched to a gene: 9. The germline V gene has CDR1 MNHEY and CDR2 SVGAGI. The CDR3 DNA sequence: TGTGCCACCCGGCGACTAGCGGGAGGGGGTGAGACCCAGTACTTC. It specifies CATRRLAGGGETQYF.

The gene calls are TRBV20-1 and TRBJ2-7, with TRBD2 identical over 14 bases. The germline V gene encodes CDR1 DFQATT and CDR2 SNEGSKA (reference sequence). V lost 3 bases and J lost 3; bases outside the gene matches: 4. The CDR3 is 15 amino acids. The CDR3 sequence is CSARKGLAGVYEQYF. The CDR3 DNA follows: TGCAGTGCTAGGAAGGGACTAGCGGGGGTCTACGAGCAGTACTTC.

In this sample, this clonotype turned up many times. The CDR3 region is CASSLGDRDTGELFF. The DNA of the CDR3 is TGTGCCAGCAGCTTAGGAGATCGGGACACCGGGGAGCTGTTTTTT. This chain connects TRBV11-2 to TRBJ2-2, with D unresolved. The CDR3 contains 15 residues. V was shortened by 1 base and J by 3 bases, with 9 bases between the two germline ends. Looked up from germline, CDR1 is SGHAT and CDR2 is FQNNGV. Together with reference TRBV11-2 and TRBJ2-2, the CDR3 gives the full variable domain: EAGVAQSPRYKIIEKRQSVAFWCNPISGHATLYWYQQILGQGPKLLIQFQNNGVVDDSQLPKDRFSAERLKGVDSTLKIQPAKLEDSAVYLCASSLGDRDTGELFFGEGSRLTVL.

This clonotype was counted only a few times. The rearrangement joins TRBV20-1 to TRBJ2-1; 11 bases are shared with TRBD2. CDR1 is DFQATT and CDR2 is SNEGSKA in the germline V gene (reference sequence). With V trimmed by 6 bases and J by 5 bases, 12 bases remained unmatched. The CDR3 runs 16 residues. The CDR3 spells CSAQILLAGVDNEQFF. CDR3 in DNA: TGCAGTGCACAGATCCTACTAGCGGGAGTGGACAATGAGCAGTTCTTC.

This clonotype has just a few counts. The CDR3 DNA is TGTGCCAGCAGTGCCGCGACAGGGGGCGATCAGCCCCAGCATTTT. As protein: CASSAATGGDQPQHF. This chain links TRBV27 with TRBJ1-5; 10 nucleotides align to TRBD1. Per the germline V gene, CDR1 is MNHEY and CDR2 is SMNVEV (reference sequence). The CDR3 totals 15 residues. V trimming: 5 bases; J trimming: 5 bases; junction bases outside the gene matches: 6.

The rearrangement links TRBV5-1 to TRBJ2-5; TRBD2 agrees at 12 bases. In germline, CDR1 is SGHRS, CDR2 YFSETQ. The CDR3 consists of 14 residues. V shed 5 bases, J shed 13 bases, and the junction held 12 bases outside the gene matches. The CDR3 reads CASSHGLAGGEPYF. In nucleotides, the CDR3 is TGCGCCAGCAGTCACGGGCTAGCGGGAGGGGAGCCGTACTTC.

This clonotype was picked up many times. The chain is built from TRBV14 and TRBJ2-5; 8 nucleotides line up with TRBD1. Germline V gives CDR1 SGHDN, CDR2 FVKESK. Trimming took 3 bases from V and 0 from J; bases not matched to a gene: 9. The CDR3 consists of 17 residues. CDR3 loop: CASSHLSYRGYQETQYF. CDR3 DNA: TGTGCCAGCAGCCACCTCTCCTACAGGGGGTACCAAGAGACCCAGTACTTC.

This clonotype was recorded many times. This rearrangement joins TRBV11-2 to TRBJ2-7; the D is unclear. CDR3 length: 12 residues. Trimming left V 1 base short and J 5 bases short, with 6 bases between. Germline assignment: CDR1 SGHAT and CDR2 FQNNGV. The CDR3: CASSLGRNEQYF. Written as DNA, the CDR3 is TGTGCCAGCAGCTTAGGACGGAACGAGCAGTACTTC.

The chain carries TRBV28 and TRBJ2-7; D might be TRBD1 (6 bases). CDR1 and CDR2 from the germline V gene are MDHEN and SYDVKM. Trimming cost V 6 bases and J 7 bases, with 19 bases left between them. The CDR3 has 14 amino acids. The CDR3 loop reads CASSIQGSSREQYF. The CDR3 DNA reads TGTGCCAGCAGCATACAGGGCAGTTCCCGGGAGCAGTACTTC.

Many counts were recorded for this clonotype. V usage is TRBV20-1 and J usage is TRBJ1-5; the D gene is possibly TRBD1 (5 bases). The CDR3 extends over 18 amino acids. Trimming left V 2 bases short and J 0 bases short, with 20 bases between. The germline V gene encodes CDR1 DFQATT and CDR2 SNEGSKA (reference sequence). In nucleotides, the CDR3 is TGCAGTGCTAGATCTCGCGGGGGGGACCCTCTTAGCAATCAGCCCCAGCATTTT. Translated, it gives CSARSRGGDPLSNQPQHF.

The chain has TRBV11-2 and TRBJ2-1, with TRBD2 identical over 8 bases. The CDR3 has 14 amino acids. Germline CDR1 and CDR2: SGHAT and FQNNGV. V trimming: 6 bases; J trimming: 10 bases; junction bases outside the gene matches: 11. The CDR3 DNA reads TGTGCCAGCAGTATTCCCGGGAGGGCCGGGGAGCAGTTCTTC. Protein: CASSIPGRAGEQFF.

This clonotype was observed a few times. The chain combines TRBV5-6 with TRBJ2-6; a weak D match, TRBD1 (6 bases). The CDR3 length is 17 residues. Germline CDR1 and CDR2: SGHDT and YYEEEE. V was pared by 6 bases and J by 1 base, with 17 bases between. DNA of the CDR3: TGTGCCAGCAAAATTGGGGGCGGAACTTCTGGGGCCAACGTCCTGACTTTC. Its translation: CASKIGGGTSGANVLTF. Based on the CDR3 plus reference TRBV5-6 and TRBJ2-6, the full variable domain is DAGVTQSPTHLIKTRGQQVTLRCSPKSGHDTVSWYQQALGQGPQFIFQYYEEEERQRGNFPDRFSGHQFPNYSSELNVNALLLGDSALYLCASKIGGGTSGANVLTFGAGSRLTVL.

This clonotype has ten or more counts. The rearrangement uses TRBV14 and TRBJ2-1, with D possibly matching TRBD2 (6 bases). Trimming took 0 bases from V and 2 from J, leaving 14 bases between them. The germline CDR1 and CDR2 sequences are SGHDN and FVKESK. The CDR3 spans 17 residues. The CDR3 loop is CASSQERTAGPYNEQFF. In DNA, the CDR3 is TGTGCCAGCAGCCAAGAAAGGACTGCGGGGCCCTACAATGAGCAGTTCTTC.

V and J are TRBV28 and TRBJ1-5, with D perhaps matching TRBD1 (5 bases). The CDR3 contains 16 residues. Trimming took off 2 bases at V and 0 bases at J, with 11 bases between the two ends. The germline V gene encodes CDR1 MDHEN and CDR2 SYDVKM. CDR3 DNA: TGTGCCAGCAGTTTAGCCAGGGCGTATAGCAATCAGCCCCAGCATTTT. As protein: CASSLARAYSNQPQHF.

This chain links TRBV6-5 with TRBJ2-7; 8 nucleotides line up with TRBD1. The CDR3 totals 14 residues. V lost 2 bases to trimming and J lost 5 bases; unmatched junction nucleotides: 5. CDR1 is MNHEY, CDR2 SVGAGI, per germline. CDR3 nucleotide sequence: TGTGCCAGCAGTTACGATGGGACAGGCAACGAGCAGTACTTC. It encodes CASSYDGTGNEQYF.